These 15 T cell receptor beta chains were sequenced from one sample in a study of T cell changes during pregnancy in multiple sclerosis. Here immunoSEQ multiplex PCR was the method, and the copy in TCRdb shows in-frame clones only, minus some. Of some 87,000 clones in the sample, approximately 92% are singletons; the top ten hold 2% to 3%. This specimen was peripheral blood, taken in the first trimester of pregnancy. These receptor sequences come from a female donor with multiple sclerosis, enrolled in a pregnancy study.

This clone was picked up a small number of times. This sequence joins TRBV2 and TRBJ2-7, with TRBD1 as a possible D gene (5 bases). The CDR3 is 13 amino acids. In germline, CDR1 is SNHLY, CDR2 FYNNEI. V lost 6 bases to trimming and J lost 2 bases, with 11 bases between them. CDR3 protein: CASRAGFTYEQYF. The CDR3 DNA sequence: TGTGCCAGCAGGGCAGGGTTTACCTACGAGCAGTACTTC.

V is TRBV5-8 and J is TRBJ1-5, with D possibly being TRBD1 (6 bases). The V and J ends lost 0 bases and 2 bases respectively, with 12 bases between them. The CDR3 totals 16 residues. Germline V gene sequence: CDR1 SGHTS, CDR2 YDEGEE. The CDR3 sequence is CASSLVGHLGNQPQHF. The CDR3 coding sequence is TGTGCCAGCAGCTTGGTGGGACACTTAGGCAATCAGCCCCAGCATTTT.

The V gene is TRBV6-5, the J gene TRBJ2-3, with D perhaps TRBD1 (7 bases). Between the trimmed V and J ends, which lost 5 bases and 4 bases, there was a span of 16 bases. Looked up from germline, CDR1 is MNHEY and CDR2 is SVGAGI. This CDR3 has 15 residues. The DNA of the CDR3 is TGTGCCAGCAGTAGCCAGGGGGGTATTGCAGATACGCAGTATTTT. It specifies CASSSQGGIADTQYF.

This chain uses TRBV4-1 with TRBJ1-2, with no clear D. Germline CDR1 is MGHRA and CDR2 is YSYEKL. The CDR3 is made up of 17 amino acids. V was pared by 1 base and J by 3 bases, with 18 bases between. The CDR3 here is CASSQGPTSNRYYGYTF. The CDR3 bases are TGCGCCAGCAGCCAAGGGCCCACATCAAACCGATACTATGGCTACACCTTC.

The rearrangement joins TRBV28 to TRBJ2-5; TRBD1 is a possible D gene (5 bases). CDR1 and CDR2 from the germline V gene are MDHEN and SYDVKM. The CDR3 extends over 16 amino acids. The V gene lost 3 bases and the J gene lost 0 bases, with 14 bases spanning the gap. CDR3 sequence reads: CASSFIGAGYQETQYF. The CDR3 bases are TGTGCCAGCAGTTTTATTGGGGCAGGGTACCAAGAGACCCAGTACTTC.

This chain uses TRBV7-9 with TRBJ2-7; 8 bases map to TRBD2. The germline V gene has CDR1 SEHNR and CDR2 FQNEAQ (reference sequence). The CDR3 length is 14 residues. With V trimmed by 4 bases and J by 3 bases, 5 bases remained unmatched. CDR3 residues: CASSSLAALYEQYF. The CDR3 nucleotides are TGTGCCAGCAGCTCACTAGCGGCCCTCTACGAGCAGTACTTC. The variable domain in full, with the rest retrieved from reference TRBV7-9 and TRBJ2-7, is DTGVSQNPRHKITKRGQNVTFRCDPISEHNRLYWYRQTLGQGPEFLTYFQNEAQLEKSRLLSDRFSAERPKGSFSTLEIQRTEQGDSAMYLCASSSLAALYEQYFGPGTRLTVT.

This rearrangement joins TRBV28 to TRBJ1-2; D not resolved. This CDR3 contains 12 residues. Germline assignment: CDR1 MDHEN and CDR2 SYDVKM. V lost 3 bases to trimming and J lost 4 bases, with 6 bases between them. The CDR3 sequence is CASSFGGYGYTF. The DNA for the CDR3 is TGTGCCAGCAGTTTCGGAGGCTATGGCTACACCTTC.

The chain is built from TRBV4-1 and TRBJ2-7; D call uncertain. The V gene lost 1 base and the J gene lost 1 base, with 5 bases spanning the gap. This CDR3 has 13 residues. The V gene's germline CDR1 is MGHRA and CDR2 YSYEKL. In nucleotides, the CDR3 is TGCGCCAGCAGCCAAGGAGTTTCCTACGAGCAGTACTTC. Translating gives CASSQGVSYEQYF.

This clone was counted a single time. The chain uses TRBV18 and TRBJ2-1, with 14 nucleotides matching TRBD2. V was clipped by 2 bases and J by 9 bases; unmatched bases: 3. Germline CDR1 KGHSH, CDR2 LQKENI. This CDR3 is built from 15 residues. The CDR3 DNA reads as TGTGCCAGCTCACCAGGGACTAGCGGGAGAGGTGAGCAGTTCTTC. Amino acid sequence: CASSPGTSGRGEQFF. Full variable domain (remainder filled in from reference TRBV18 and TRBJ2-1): NAGVMQNPRHLVRRRGQEARLRCSPMKGHSHVYWYRQLPEEGLKFMVYLQKENIIDESGMPKERFSAEFPKEGPSILRIQQVVRGDSAAYFCASSPGTSGRGEQFFGPGTRLTVL.

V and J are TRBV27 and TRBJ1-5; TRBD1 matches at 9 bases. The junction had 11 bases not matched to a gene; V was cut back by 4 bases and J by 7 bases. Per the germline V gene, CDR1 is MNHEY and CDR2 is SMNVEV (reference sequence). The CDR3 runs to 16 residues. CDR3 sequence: CASSYTATGGVQPQHF. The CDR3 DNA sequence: TGTGCCAGCAGTTACACGGCTACAGGGGGCGTGCAGCCCCAGCATTTT.

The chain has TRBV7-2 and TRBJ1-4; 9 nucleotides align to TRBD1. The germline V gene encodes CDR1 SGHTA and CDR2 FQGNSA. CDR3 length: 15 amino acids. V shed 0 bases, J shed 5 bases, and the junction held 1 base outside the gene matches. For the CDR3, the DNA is TGTGCCAGCAGCTTAGCCGGGACAGGGAATGAAAAACTGTTTTTT. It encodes CASSLAGTGNEKLFF.

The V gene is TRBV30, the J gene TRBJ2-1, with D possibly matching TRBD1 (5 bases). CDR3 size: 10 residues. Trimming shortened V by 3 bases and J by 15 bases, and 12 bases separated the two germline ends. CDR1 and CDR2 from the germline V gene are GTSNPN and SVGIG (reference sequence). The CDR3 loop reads CAWSLQEMFF. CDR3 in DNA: TGTGCCTGGAGCTTACAGGAGATGTTCTTC.

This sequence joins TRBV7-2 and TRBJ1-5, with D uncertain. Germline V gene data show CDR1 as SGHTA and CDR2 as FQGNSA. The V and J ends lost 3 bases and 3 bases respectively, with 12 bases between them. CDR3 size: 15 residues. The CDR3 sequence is CASSLSAQNNQPQHF. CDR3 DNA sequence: TGTGCCAGCAGCTTGTCGGCACAGAACAATCAGCCCCAGCATTTT.

CDR3 residues: CASTQGYAQYF. The CDR3 DNA follows: TGTGCCAGCACTCAGGGCTATGCGCAGTATTTT. The chain combines TRBV6-5 with TRBJ2-3, with D perhaps TRBD1 (5 bases). The CDR3 has 11 amino acids. V shed 7 bases and J shed 10 bases, with 12 bases lying between them. Germline CDR1 reads MNHEY; CDR2 reads SVGAGI.

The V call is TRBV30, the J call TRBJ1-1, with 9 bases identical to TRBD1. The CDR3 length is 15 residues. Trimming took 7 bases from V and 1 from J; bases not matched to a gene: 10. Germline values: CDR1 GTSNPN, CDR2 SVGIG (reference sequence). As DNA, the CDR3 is TGTGCCTATTACAGGGGGCCCCTCCGGAACACTGAAGCTTTCTTT. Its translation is CAYYRGPLRNTEAFF.